This T cell receptor (beta chain) was identified during a study of blood T cells in healthy people across ages. Findings and caveats of the study: Higher diversity and more naive CD4+ cells were features of long-lived donors, compared to aged donors.

This clonotype was detected many times. What it recognizes is unknown. Together with a sample-barcoded 5' primer, a J-beta primer mix was included in a second PCR lasting about 6 to 11 cycles. Each of the cDNA molecules was tagged by a template-switch adaptor with 12 random nucleotides. TCRdb recomputed calls from the 5' RACE reads with MiXCR, one row per CDR3 protein. Of about 1.5 million distinct CDR3 sequences in the sample, roughly 45% were seen once. This clonotype was sampled from a woman aged 18-29 years in good health. Sequenced sample: blood.

Here the CDR3 DNA reads TGTGCCAGCAGTAACAACTGGCCGCCAGAGACCCAGTACTTC. As protein: CASSNNWPPETQYF. The chain has TRBV6-5 and TRBJ2-5, with unresolved D. This CDR3 comprises 14 residues. Germline V gene sequence: CDR1 MNHEY, CDR2 SVGAGI. The V end was cut by 5 bases, the J end by 4 bases, with 14 bases between.